This TCR beta chain was recovered during a study of OX40 agonist ivuxolimab in advanced cancers. Only in-frame clones appear in the TCRdb table, and some are missing; sequencing was by immunoSEQ multiplex PCR. Of over 95,000 clones in the sample, about 91% were seen once. The CDR3 extends over 13 amino acids. Trimming shortened V by 6 bases and J by 2 bases, and 11 bases separated the two germline ends. From germline, CDR1 is LNHDA and CDR2 SQIVND (reference sequence). This specimen was CD4+ or CD8+ T cells sorted from blood, taken in a trial of the OX40 agonist ivuxolimab. The TCR was taken from an adult with an advanced solid tumor such as melanoma, head and neck, liver or kidney cancer. The V gene is TRBV19, the J gene TRBJ2-7; unclear D gene. CDR3 amino acids: CASSIKGPYEQYF. CDR3 nucleotide sequence: TGTGCCAGTAGCATCAAAGGGCCCTACGAGCAGTACTTC. Full variable domain (outside the CDR3, taken from reference TRBV19 and TRBJ2-7): DGGITQSPKYLFRKEGQNVTLSCEQNLNHDAMYWYRQDPGQGLRLIYYSQIVNDFQKGDIAEGYSVSREKKESFPLTVTSAQKNPTAFYLCASSIKGPYEQYFGPGTRLTVT.